This T cell receptor beta chain originates from a study of CD8+ T cells in alopecia areata listed by TCRdb under 2018. A note on the overall study: Skin from C3H/HeJ donors with spontaneous alopecia (roughly 6-12 months old) was grafted onto female C3H/HeJ recipients aged about 6-10 weeks. Scalp tissue and sorted CD4+ and CD8+ peripheral blood T cells from patchy and totalis/universalis alopecia areata patients and from healthy controls were covered by human TCRbeta sequencing. Scalp clonality was compared among normal scalp (n=4), patchy alopecia areata scalp (n=8), and alopecia totalis/universalis scalp (n=8). High-throughput TCRbeta sequencing was used to examine T cell clonal expansion in alopecia areata in both the C3H/HeJ mouse model and human patients. TCRbeta CDR3 regions were amplified by immunoSEQ multiplex PCR with 35 Vbeta forward and 13 Jbeta reverse primers. RNA came from the PAXgene miRNA kit for fixed scalp, the miRNeasy kit for PBMCs, and the RNeasy kit for mouse skin. Findings and caveats that apply to the study as a whole: Resident alphabeta T cells in normal human skin are also sequenced, complicating scalp TCR repertoire analysis, unlike mouse skin dominated by gammadelta T cells. Shared TCR sequences between patients were less evident than in mice, which may be partly attributable to HLA diversity in the patient population. Compared with normal scalp, lesional scalp had higher clonality and more expanded CD8+ clones, particularly in alopecia totalis/universalis, a pattern that suggests antigenic drive.

The table lists this clone with a few counts. It lacks a known antigen. For this mouse receptor, gene names and germline sequences are murine. The observed sequence ends 4 residues before the CDR3 terminus, with the missing tail filled in from the germline J gene. Distinct nucleotide sequences in the sample also encode this CDR3. Pooled mouse cutaneous lymph node cells were stained for CD4, CD8alpha, NKG2D, NKG2ACE and other markers, then sorted on a BD Influx. The library was prepared using the immunoSEQ multiplex PCR assay. RNA was extracted from all samples and reverse transcribed into cDNA, which served as template for TCR sequencing. SuperScript III was used for first-strand cDNA synthesis, primed with a 2:1 mix of oligo-dT and random hexamers. Amplification bias was assessed with a synthetic immune receptor repertoire, and residual bias was removed computationally. Sequencing of the libraries was done on Illumina HiSeq using 60 bp reads that spanned the CDR3 and were read from J toward V. Per the source publication's procedure: Raw reads were preprocessed to remove errors, and CDR3 was defined by IMGT conventions from the conserved cysteine to phenylalanine. Clonality was calculated as 1 minus Shannon entropy normalized by log2 of the number of productive unique TCRs. Whether each scalp clone was CD4 or CD8 was inferred by checking scalp TCRbeta sequences against the CD4 and CD8 repertoires from sorted blood. The table comes from immuneACCESS by way of TCRdb, which keeps in-frame sequences with V and J called. Part of the clones is missing from these tables; in studies checked, under half for an unresolved V gene and the rest for unknown reasons. The DNA was the basis for D and trimming; V, J and clone size are from that table. For this sample the table reports 250,000 or so clones, with no clone seen just once. The top ten clonotypes cover roughly 1.2% of the sample.

For this chain, trimming is 1 base at the V end and 4 bases at the J end, and the number of junction bases without a gene match is 3. As encoded in the germline V gene (reference sequence), CDR1 is FNHDT while CDR2 is SITEND. Taken from cysteine to phenylalanine, the CDR3 has 14 residues. The DNA has 30 bases, all within the CDR3, and is read from base 1. Sequencing input: CD4+ T cells sorted from a lymph node. The sequence was collected from a C3H/HeJ mouse with alopecia areata. This strain has the MHC haplotype H2-k. Recombination joined TRBV19 with TRBJ1-1; TRBD1 fits 8 bases in the junction. CDR3 DNA, as far as it was read: TGTGCCAGCAGTATACAGGGGGCGGGCACA. It encodes CASSIQGAGT. The complete CDR3 sequence is CASSIQGAGTEVFF.